The 32 T cell receptor beta chains below all came from one sample that was sequenced in a study of CD8+ T cells in alopecia areata. Reverse transcription of extracted RNA yielded cDNA, which provided the sequencing template. The assay was immunoSEQ multiplex PCR, and TCRdb's table has in-frame clones only and misses some. The sample yields fewer than 250,000 clones, 55% to 70% seen once. Documented treatment: oral pan-JAK inhibitor, 5-10 mg twice daily. The sequencing here drew on CD4+ T cells sorted from blood, taken at week 4, from a patient treated with tofacitinib. Source of these receptors: a human donor with alopecia areata.

The CDR3 loop is CSVEDLYGYTF. Here the CDR3 DNA reads TGCAGTGTCGAGGACCTGTATGGCTACACCTTC. This chain uses TRBV20-1 with TRBJ1-2; the D is unclear. Germline CDR1 DFQATT, CDR2 SNEGSKA (reference sequence). Trimming stripped 7 bases from V and 5 bases from J, with 11 bases between. CDR3 length: 11 amino acids.

This clone was detected only a few times. The rearrangement links TRBV4-1 to TRBJ1-2; the match to TRBD1 covers 8 bases. CDR1 is MGHRA and CDR2 is YSYEKL in the germline V gene. CDR3 length equals 15 residues. J gave up 5 bases and V 5 bases, and 10 bases lay outside the gene matches. The CDR3 nucleotides read TGCGCCAGCAGCTCCGCCGCGGACAGGGAATATGGCTACACCTTC. Translation: CASSSAADREYGYTF.

The rearrangement joins TRBV28 to TRBJ2-7; 10 positions agree with TRBD1. The trim removed 6 bases at V and 2 bases at J, leaving 1 base unmatched. CDR1 and CDR2 from the germline V gene are MDHEN and SYDVKM. CDR3 length equals 13 residues. The CDR3 reads CASRGQGPYEQYF. In nucleotides, the CDR3 is TGTGCCAGCAGGGGACAGGGGCCCTACGAGCAGTACTTC.

The V gene is TRBV23-1, the J gene TRBJ2-4; D uncertain. TRBV23-1 has ORF status, its function being uncertain. This CDR3 comprises 15 residues. Trimming cost V 0 bases and J 2 bases, with 8 bases left between them. The CDR3 DNA reads as TGCGCCAGCAGTCAATCGCGGTTTCCCAAAAACATTCAGTACTTC. Translated: CASSQSRFPKNIQYF.

Comment on this clone: Other DNA variants within this sample encode the same CDR3. The chain employs TRBV18 and TRBJ1-1; D not certain. Germline values: CDR1 KGHSH, CDR2 LQKENI. Trimming removed 3 bases at V and 1 base at J, with 3 bases between. The CDR3 runs to 12 residues. The CDR3 DNA reads as TGTGCCAGCTCACCCGGGAACACTGAAGCTTTCTTT. It codes for CASSPGNTEAFF.

This sequence joins TRBV29-1 and TRBJ2-2; D might be TRBD2 (6 bases). There are 15 residues in the CDR3. The V end lost 4 bases, the J end lost 5 bases, and 17 bases lay between the germline ends. Looked up from germline, CDR1 is SQVTM and CDR2 is ANQGSEA. Here the CDR3 reads CSVGRTGLSTGELFF. The DNA for the CDR3 is TGCAGCGTTGGGAGGACGGGACTTTCTACCGGGGAGCTGTTTTTT.

The J gene is TRBJ1-1, the V gene TRBV29-1; D uncertain. V dropped 6 bases and J dropped 0 bases, with 17 bases sitting between them. Germline V gene lookup returns CDR1 SQVTM and CDR2 ANQGSEA. The CDR3 covers 15 residues. As DNA, the CDR3 is TGCAGCGTGAACCCGACCTTTTACTTGAACACTGAAGCTTTCTTT. Translated: CSVNPTFYLNTEAFF.

The genes are TRBV28 and TRBJ2-7, with 10 bases that match TRBD2. V gave up 4 bases and J gave up 2 bases; unmatched junction bases: 2. The CDR3 sequence is 14 residues long. Per germline, CDR1 MDHEN and CDR2 SYDVKM. The CDR3 sequence: CASSSGTSAYEQYF. The CDR3 region has the DNA TGTGCCAGCAGTTCCGGGACTAGCGCCTACGAGCAGTACTTC.

This rearrangement joins TRBV11-2 to TRBJ2-5; TRBD1 matches at 8 bases. The CDR3 totals 16 residues. Germline CDR1 and CDR2: SGHAT and FQNNGV. V dropped 5 bases and J dropped 5; count of bases not matched to a gene: 13. Here the CDR3 reads CASSRGTGKTRETQYF. Written as DNA, the CDR3 is TGTGCCAGCAGCCGGGGGACAGGCAAGACGAGGGAGACCCAGTACTTC.

The J gene is TRBJ2-3, the V gene TRBV9; D perhaps matches TRBD1 (5 bases). This CDR3 contains 15 residues. The V gene lost 1 base and the J gene lost 2 bases, with 11 bases spanning the gap. Looked up from germline, CDR1 is SGDLS and CDR2 is YYNGEE. CDR3 sequence (DNA): TGTGCCAGCAGCGTATTTGTAGGGGCCACAGATACGCAGTATTTT. Translating gives CASSVFVGATDTQYF.

This clone was counted a few times. This rearrangement joins TRBV15 to TRBJ2-6; a weak D match, TRBD1 (5 bases). The CDR3 is 17 amino acids. Trimming removed 5 bases at V and 0 bases at J, with 14 bases between. Germline values: CDR1 LNHNV, CDR2 YYDKDF (reference sequence). CDR3 loop: CATSARGHFSGANVLTF. CDR3 DNA: TGTGCCACCAGCGCGCGAGGACACTTCTCTGGGGCCAACGTCCTGACTTTC. The full variable domain, rest sourced from reference TRBV15 and TRBJ2-6, is DAMVIQNPRYQVTQFGKPVTLSCSQTLNHNVMYWYQQKSSQAPKLLFHYYDKDFNNEADTPDNFQSRRPNTSFCFLDIRSPGLGDTAMYLCATSARGHFSGANVLTFGAGSRLTVL.

This chain connects TRBV7-9 to TRBJ2-7, with 8 bases identical to TRBD2. The CDR3 loop spans 12 amino acids. Germline-derived CDR1 and CDR2 are SEHNR and FQNEAQ (reference sequence). Trimming at V came to 5 bases and at J to 4 bases, leaving 1 base not matched to a gene. In DNA form, the CDR3 reads TGTGCCAGCAGCACTAGCGGTTACGAGCAGTACTTC. Residues: CASSTSGYEQYF.

The chain is built from TRBV19 and TRBJ2-7; unclear D gene. CDR1 is LNHDA, CDR2 SQIVND, per germline (reference sequence). This CDR3 region has 10 residues. Trimming took off 8 bases at V and 5 bases at J, with 7 bases between the two ends. The DNA for the CDR3 is TGTGCCAGTGGCTTTAACGAGCAGTACTTC. The encoded protein is CASGFNEQYF. The whole variable domain, filled in from reference TRBV19 and TRBJ2-7, reads DGGITQSPKYLFRKEGQNVTLSCEQNLNHDAMYWYRQDPGQGLRLIYYSQIVNDFQKGDIAEGYSVSREKKESFPLTVTSAQKNPTAFYLCASGFNEQYFGPGTRLTVT.

CDR3 nucleotides: TGTGCCTGGAGTTCAACGGCTGAAGCTTTCTTT. Protein sequence: CAWSSTAEAFF. This chain uses TRBV30 with TRBJ1-1; no reliable D call. Trimming removed 2 bases at V and 6 bases at J, with 7 bases between. Germline V CDR1 and CDR2: GTSNPN, SVGIG (reference sequence). The CDR3 has 11 amino acids.

V is TRBV29-1 and J is TRBJ2-3; TRBD2 matches 12 bases. Looked up from germline, CDR1 is SQVTM and CDR2 is ANQGSEA. V was pared by 4 bases and J by 4 bases, with 6 bases of the junction left unmatched. CDR3 length equals 15 residues. The CDR3 sequence is CSVAPLAGGPDTQYF. The CDR3 nucleotides are TGCAGCGTTGCGCCACTAGCGGGAGGCCCAGATACGCAGTATTTT.

This clone was observed at least ten times. V usage is TRBV7-8 and J usage is TRBJ2-2; a weak D match, TRBD2 (6 bases). The CDR3 length is 15 residues. V lost 5 bases and J 8 bases, leaving 18 bases between the germline ends. The germline V gene encodes CDR1 SGHVS and CDR2 FQNEAQ. This CDR3 is CASSVVVAAQGELFF. The CDR3 DNA sequence: TGTGCCAGCAGCGTAGTGGTAGCGGCCCAAGGGGAGCTGTTTTTT.

This clone showed up just a few times. The chain is built from TRBV10-3 and TRBJ2-6, with 7 bases matching TRBD2. CDR3 size: 13 residues. V lost 10 bases and J lost 4; bases outside the gene matches: 4. Germline V gene lookup returns CDR1 ENHRY and CDR2 SYGVKD. CDR3 residues: CATGGSGANVLTF. The CDR3 DNA reads TGTGCCACCGGGGGGTCGGGGGCCAACGTCCTGACTTTC.

The chain couples TRBV19 to TRBJ1-2; unclear D gene. Per germline, CDR1 LNHDA and CDR2 SQIVND (reference sequence). The V and J ends lost 6 bases and 8 bases respectively, with 10 bases between them. The CDR3 is 11 amino acids. The CDR3 region is CASRRREGYTF. The CDR3 coding sequence is TGTGCCAGTAGGCGAAGGGAAGGCTACACCTTC.

The chain links TRBV30 to TRBJ2-5; a possible D gene is TRBD1 (5 bases). Germline CDR1 is GTSNPN and CDR2 is SVGIG (reference sequence). Trimming pared 2 bases from V and 9 bases from J, leaving 19 bases between. The CDR3 is 14 amino acids. For the CDR3, the DNA is TGTGCCTGGAGTTTAGGACAACCGCATGGGTCCCAGTACTTC. Translated, it gives CAWSLGQPHGSQYF. The entire variable domain, with the rest obtained from reference TRBV30 and TRBJ2-5, is as follows: SQTIHQWPATLVQPVGSPLSLECTVEGTSNPNLYWYRQAAGRGLQLLFYSVGIGQISSEVPQNLSASRPQDRQFILSSKKLLLSDSGFYLCAWSLGQPHGSQYFGPGTRLLVL.

The V gene is TRBV29-1, the J gene TRBJ2-3, with D unclear. Between the trimmed V and J ends, which lost 3 bases and 2 bases, there was a span of 12 bases. Germline V lookup: CDR1 SQVTM, CDR2 ANQGSEA. CDR3 length: 14 residues. The CDR3 DNA follows: TGCAGCGTTGACGCGGCGGAAGTCACAGATACGCAGTATTTT. Translated, it gives CSVDAAEVTDTQYF.

This clone has only a few counts. The V gene is TRBV5-6, the J gene TRBJ2-2; D is perhaps TRBD1 (6 bases). CDR1 is SGHDT and CDR2 is YYEEEE in the germline V gene. This CDR3 spans 16 amino acids. The ends were cut back, 3 bases at V and 1 base at J, with 13 bases in the middle. In DNA, the CDR3 is TGTGCCAGCAGCTGGAATACAGGGCTGAACACCGGGGAGCTGTTTTTT. Its protein is CASSWNTGLNTGELFF.

The rearrangement links TRBV15 to TRBJ2-5, with 9 bases that match TRBD2. The CDR3 runs 16 residues. Germline-derived CDR1 and CDR2 are LNHNV and YYDKDF (reference sequence). Trimming removed 0 bases from V and 5 bases from J; junction bases left unmatched: 7. This CDR3 reads CATSREGGRAVETQYF. The CDR3 bases are TGTGCCACCAGCAGAGAAGGCGGGAGGGCCGTGGAGACCCAGTACTTC.

The chain links TRBV5-1 to TRBJ2-1, with 9 bases aligning to TRBD2. The CDR3 length is 16 residues. V shed 5 bases and J 7 bases; nucleotides not matched to a gene: 13. Germline CDR1 reads SGHRS; CDR2 reads YFSETQ. The CDR3 region is CASRATLAGTTNEQFF. DNA of the CDR3: TGCGCCAGCAGAGCTACCCTAGCGGGAACGACGAATGAGCAGTTCTTC. Together with reference TRBV5-1 and TRBJ2-1, the CDR3 gives the full variable domain: KAGVTQTPRYLIKTRGQQVTLSCSPISGHRSVSWYQQTPGQGLQFLFEYFSETQRNKGNFPGRFSGRQFSNSRSEMNVSTLELGDSALYLCASRATLAGTTNEQFFGPGTRLTVL.

The chain is built from TRBV7-2 and TRBJ2-7; perhaps TRBD2 as D (5 bases). Germline CDR1 reads SGHTA; CDR2 reads FQGNSA. Trimming left V 5 bases short and J 0 bases short, with 14 bases between. The CDR3 extends over 15 amino acids. This chain's CDR3 is CASSAEPGNSYEQYF. CDR3 DNA: TGTGCCAGCAGCGCTGAACCCGGGAACTCCTACGAGCAGTACTTC.

In its sample, this clone was seen a few times. As DNA, the CDR3 is TGCAGCGTTACACAAATTCTGAACACTGAAGCTTTCTTT. Amino acids: CSVTQILNTEAFF. The chain employs TRBV29-1 and TRBJ1-1, with D unclear. The ends were cut back, 5 bases at V and 0 bases at J, with 10 bases in the middle. This CDR3 comprises 13 residues. Germline V gives CDR1 SQVTM, CDR2 ANQGSEA.

V is TRBV6-5 and J is TRBJ1-2, with TRBD1 matching 7 bases. This CDR3 is built from 14 residues. CDR1 is MNHEY and CDR2 is SVGAGI in the germline V gene. With 5 bases clipped from V and 5 bases from J, the junction kept 8 bases outside the gene matches. CDR3 in DNA: TGTGCCAGCAGTGCCCAGTGGGACAGATATGGCTACACCTTC. Its protein is CASSAQWDRYGYTF.

The chain links TRBV6-1 to TRBJ2-1; TRBD2 matches at 8 bases. V dropped 1 base and J dropped 5; count of bases not matched to a gene: 4. The CDR3 contains 15 residues. The germline CDR1 and CDR2 sequences are MNHNS and SASEGT. CDR3 nucleotides: TGTGCCAGCAGTGAAGGGACTAGCAGAAACAATGAGCAGTTCTTC. It codes for CASSEGTSRNNEQFF.

This clone was counted between two and nine times. The chain couples TRBV29-1 to TRBJ2-1, with D possibly being TRBD1 (6 bases). V was pared by 4 bases and J by 2 bases, with 9 bases between. The CDR3 has 13 residues. Germline-derived CDR1 and CDR2 are SQVTM and ANQGSEA. The DNA for the CDR3 is TGCAGCGTTGCGAGGGGGACCTACAATGAGCAGTTCTTC. Translating it yields CSVARGTYNEQFF.

This chain connects TRBV5-1 to TRBJ1-1; D unresolved. V was pared by 4 bases and J by 4 bases, with 14 bases between. Germline V lookup: CDR1 SGHRS, CDR2 YFSETQ. The CDR3 is made up of 14 amino acids. The CDR3 loop is CASSLSEFGTEAFF. CDR3 DNA sequence: TGCGCCAGCAGCCTTAGCGAGTTCGGCACTGAAGCTTTCTTT.

The sample holds a few counts of this clone. The rearrangement uses TRBV30 and TRBJ2-1, with TRBD2 matching 8 bases. CDR3 length: 16 residues. Germline V CDR1 and CDR2: GTSNPN, SVGIG (reference sequence). Losses at the gene ends were 0 bases for V and 8 bases for J; bases not matched to a gene: 12. CDR3 sequence reads: CAWSVRGGRARDEQFF. The CDR3 coding sequence is TGTGCCTGGAGTGTACGCGGGGGGAGGGCCCGGGATGAGCAGTTCTTC.

This clone was counted once. The J gene is TRBJ2-7, the V gene TRBV30; no firm D call. V lost 0 bases and J lost 6, with 6 bases in between. The V gene's germline CDR1 is GTSNPN and CDR2 SVGIG (reference sequence). The CDR3 is made up of 11 amino acids. The CDR3 is CAWSVQFEQYF. The CDR3 DNA reads TGTGCCTGGAGTGTACAGTTCGAGCAGTACTTC.

The V gene is TRBV7-9, the J gene TRBJ2-5; 10 bases agree with TRBD1. Germline V gene lookup returns CDR1 SEHNR and CDR2 FQNEAQ (reference sequence). The CDR3 is 15 amino acids. With V trimmed by 6 bases and J by 5 bases, 9 bases remained unmatched. The CDR3 sequence is CASSFWTGGVETQYF. For the CDR3, the DNA is TGTGCCAGCAGTTTTTGGACAGGGGGTGTTGAGACCCAGTACTTC.